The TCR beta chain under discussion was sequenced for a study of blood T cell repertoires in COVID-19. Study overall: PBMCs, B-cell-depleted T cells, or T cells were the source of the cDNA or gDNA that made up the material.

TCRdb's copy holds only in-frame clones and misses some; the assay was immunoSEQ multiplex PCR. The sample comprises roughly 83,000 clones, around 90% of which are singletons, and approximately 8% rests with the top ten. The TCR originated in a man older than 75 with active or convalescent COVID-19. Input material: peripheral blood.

The CDR3 nucleotides read TGCAGCGTTGTTGGGGCCTCCTATGGCTACACCTTC. It yields the protein CSVVGASYGYTF. The gene calls are TRBV29-1 and TRBJ1-2; possibly TRBD1 for D (5 bases). The germline V gene encodes CDR1 SQVTM and CDR2 ANQGSEA. The CDR3 is 12 residues long. V was pared by 4 bases and J by 4 bases, with 10 bases between.